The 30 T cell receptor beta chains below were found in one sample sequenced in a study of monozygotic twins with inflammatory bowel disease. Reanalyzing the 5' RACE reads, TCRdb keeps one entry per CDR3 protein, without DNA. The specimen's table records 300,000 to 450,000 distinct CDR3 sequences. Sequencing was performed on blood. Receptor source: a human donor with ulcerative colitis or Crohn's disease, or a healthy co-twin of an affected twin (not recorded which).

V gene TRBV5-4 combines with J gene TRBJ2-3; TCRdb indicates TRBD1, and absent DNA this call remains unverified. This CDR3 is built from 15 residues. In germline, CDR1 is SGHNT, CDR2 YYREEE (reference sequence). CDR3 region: CASSLPGTSTDTQYF.

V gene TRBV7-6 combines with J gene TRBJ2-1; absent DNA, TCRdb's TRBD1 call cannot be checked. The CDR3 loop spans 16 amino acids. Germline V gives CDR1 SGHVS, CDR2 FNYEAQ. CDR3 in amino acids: CASSSTGTGGTNEQFF.

This CDR3 reads CASSQDGVRGLRRANYGYTF. The chain is built from TRBV4-1 and TRBJ1-2; TCRdb's D gene call, TRBD1, goes unchecked for lack of DNA. Germline V gene data show CDR1 as MGHRA and CDR2 as YSYEKL. The CDR3 consists of 20 residues.

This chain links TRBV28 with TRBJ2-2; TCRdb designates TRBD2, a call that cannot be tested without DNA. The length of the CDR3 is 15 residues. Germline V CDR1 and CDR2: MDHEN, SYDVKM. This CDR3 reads CASGRLEMNTGELFF. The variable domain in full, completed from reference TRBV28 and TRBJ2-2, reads DVKVTQSSRYLVKRTGEKVFLECVQDMDHENMFWYRQDPGLGLRLIYFSYDVKMKEKGDIPEGYSVSREKKERFSLILESASTNQTSMYLCASGRLEMNTGELFFGEGSRLTVL.

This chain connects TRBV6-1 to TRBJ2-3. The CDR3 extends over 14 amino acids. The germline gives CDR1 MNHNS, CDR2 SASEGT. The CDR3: CASKAFSTADTQYF.

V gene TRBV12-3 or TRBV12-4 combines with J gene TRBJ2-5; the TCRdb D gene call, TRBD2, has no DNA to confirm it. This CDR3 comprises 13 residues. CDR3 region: CASSQSRRKTQYF.

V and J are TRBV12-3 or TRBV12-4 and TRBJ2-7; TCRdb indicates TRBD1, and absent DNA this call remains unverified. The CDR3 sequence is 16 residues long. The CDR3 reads CASSSPGTGGPYEQYF.

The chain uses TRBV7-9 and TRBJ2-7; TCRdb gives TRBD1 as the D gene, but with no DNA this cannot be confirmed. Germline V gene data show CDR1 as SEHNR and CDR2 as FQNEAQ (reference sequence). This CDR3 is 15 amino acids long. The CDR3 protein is CASSLDRDKARPQYF.

This CDR3 reads CSAPKADTIYF. J is TRBJ1-3 and V is TRBV20-1. Germline V gene lookup returns CDR1 DFQATT and CDR2 SNEGSKA (reference sequence). The CDR3 runs to 11 residues.

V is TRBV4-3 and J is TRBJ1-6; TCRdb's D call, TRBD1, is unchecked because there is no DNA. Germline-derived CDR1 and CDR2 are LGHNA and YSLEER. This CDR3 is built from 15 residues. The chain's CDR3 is CASSQVWDAPGPLHF.

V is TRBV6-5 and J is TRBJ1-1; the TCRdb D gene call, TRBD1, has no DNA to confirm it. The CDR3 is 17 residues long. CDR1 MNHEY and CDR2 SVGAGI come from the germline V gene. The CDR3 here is CASSYTGTGGANTEAFF.

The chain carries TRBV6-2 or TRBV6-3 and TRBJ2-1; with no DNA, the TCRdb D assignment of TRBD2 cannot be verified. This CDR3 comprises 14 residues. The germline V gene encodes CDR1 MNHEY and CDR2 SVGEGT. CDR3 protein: CASRQAGGHGEQFF.

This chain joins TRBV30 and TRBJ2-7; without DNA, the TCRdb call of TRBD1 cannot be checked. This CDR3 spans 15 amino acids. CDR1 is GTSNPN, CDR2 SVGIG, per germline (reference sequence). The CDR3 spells CAWTPAGVLSYEQYF. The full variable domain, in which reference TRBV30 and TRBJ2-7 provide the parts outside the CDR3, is SQTIHQWPATLVQPVGSPLSLECTVEGTSNPNLYWYRQAAGRGLQLLFYSVGIGQISSEVPQNLSASRPQDRQFILSSKKLLLSDSGFYLCAWTPAGVLSYEQYFGPGTRLTVT.

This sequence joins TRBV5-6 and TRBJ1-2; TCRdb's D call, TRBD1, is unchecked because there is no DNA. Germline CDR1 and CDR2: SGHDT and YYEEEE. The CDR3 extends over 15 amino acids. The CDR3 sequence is CASSNRARGSSGYTF. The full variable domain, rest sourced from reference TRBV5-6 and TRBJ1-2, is DAGVTQSPTHLIKTRGQQVTLRCSPKSGHDTVSWYQQALGQGPQFIFQYYEEEERQRGNFPDRFSGHQFPNYSSELNVNALLLGDSALYLCASSNRARGSSGYTFGSGTRLTVV.

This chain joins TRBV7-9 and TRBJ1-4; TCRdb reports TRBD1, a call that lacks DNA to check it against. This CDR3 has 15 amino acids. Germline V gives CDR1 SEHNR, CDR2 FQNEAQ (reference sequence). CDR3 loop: CASSSQGLNNEKLFF. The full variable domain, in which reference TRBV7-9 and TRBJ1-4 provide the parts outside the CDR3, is DTGVSQNPRHKITKRGQNVTFRCDPISEHNRLYWYRQTLGQGPEFLTYFQNEAQLEKSRLLSDRFSAERPKGSFSTLEIQRTEQGDSAMYLCASSSQGLNNEKLFFGSGTQLSVL.

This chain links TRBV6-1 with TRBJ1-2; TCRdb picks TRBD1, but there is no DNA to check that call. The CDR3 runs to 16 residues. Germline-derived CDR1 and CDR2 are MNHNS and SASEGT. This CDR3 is CASSRPLWNAGYGYTF.

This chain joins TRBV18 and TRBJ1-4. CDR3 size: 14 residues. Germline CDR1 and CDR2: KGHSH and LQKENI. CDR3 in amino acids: CASSLQGSNEKLFF.

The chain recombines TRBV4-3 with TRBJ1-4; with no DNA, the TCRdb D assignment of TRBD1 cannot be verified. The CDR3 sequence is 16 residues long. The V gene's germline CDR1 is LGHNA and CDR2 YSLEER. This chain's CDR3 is CASSQETGTGHEKLFF.

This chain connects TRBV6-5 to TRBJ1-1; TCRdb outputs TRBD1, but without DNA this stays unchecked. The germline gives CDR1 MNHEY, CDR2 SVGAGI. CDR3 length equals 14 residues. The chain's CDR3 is CASSNWGSDTEAFF.

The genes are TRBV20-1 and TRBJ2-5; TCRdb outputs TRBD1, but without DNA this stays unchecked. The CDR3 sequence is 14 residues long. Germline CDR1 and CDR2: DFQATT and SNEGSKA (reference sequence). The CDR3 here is CSALRGNGGETQYF.

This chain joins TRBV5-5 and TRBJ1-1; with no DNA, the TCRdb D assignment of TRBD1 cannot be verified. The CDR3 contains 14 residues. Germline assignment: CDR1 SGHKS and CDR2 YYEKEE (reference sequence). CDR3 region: CASSLADSNTEAFF. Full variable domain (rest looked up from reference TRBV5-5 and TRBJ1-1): DAGVTQSPTHLIKTRGQQVTLRCSPISGHKSVSWYQQVLGQGPQFIFQYYEKEERGRGNFPDRFSARQFPNYSSELNVNALLLGDSALYLCASSLADSNTEAFFGQGTRLTVV.

CDR3 protein: CSARENGISNYGYTF. The genes are TRBV20-1 and TRBJ1-2; the D call of TRBD1 rests on TCRdb alone, since no DNA is present to check it. In germline, CDR1 is DFQATT, CDR2 SNEGSKA (reference sequence). The CDR3 runs to 15 residues.

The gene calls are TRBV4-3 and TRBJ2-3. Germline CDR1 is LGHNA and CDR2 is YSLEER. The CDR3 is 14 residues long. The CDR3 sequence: CASSRGWSTDTQYF.

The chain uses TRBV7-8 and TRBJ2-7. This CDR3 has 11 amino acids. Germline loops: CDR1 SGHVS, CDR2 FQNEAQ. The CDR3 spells CASSYDYEQYF.

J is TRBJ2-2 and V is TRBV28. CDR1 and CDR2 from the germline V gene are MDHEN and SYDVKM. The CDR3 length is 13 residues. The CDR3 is CASRSDVTGELFF.

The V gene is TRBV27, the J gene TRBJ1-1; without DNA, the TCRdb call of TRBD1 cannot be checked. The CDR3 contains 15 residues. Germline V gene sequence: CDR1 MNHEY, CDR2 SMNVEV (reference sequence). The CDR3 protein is CASSPLGTVSTEAFF.

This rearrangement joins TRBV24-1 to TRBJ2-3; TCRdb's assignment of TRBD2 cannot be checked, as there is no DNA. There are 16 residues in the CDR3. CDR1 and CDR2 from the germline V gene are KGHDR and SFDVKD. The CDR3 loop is CATSPSGGAEGDTQYF.

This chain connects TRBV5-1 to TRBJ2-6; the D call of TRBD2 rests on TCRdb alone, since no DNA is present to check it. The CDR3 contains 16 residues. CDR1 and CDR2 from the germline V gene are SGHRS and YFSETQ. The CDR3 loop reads CASSPQVGSGANVLTF.

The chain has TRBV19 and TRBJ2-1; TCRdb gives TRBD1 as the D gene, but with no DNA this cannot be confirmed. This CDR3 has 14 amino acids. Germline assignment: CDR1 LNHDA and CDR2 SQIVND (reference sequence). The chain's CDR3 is CASSTGQAYNEQFF. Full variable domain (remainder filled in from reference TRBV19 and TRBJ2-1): DGGITQSPKYLFRKEGQNVTLSCEQNLNHDAMYWYRQDPGQGLRLIYYSQIVNDFQKGDIAEGYSVSREKKESFPLTVTSAQKNPTAFYLCASSTGQAYNEQFFGPGTRLTVL.

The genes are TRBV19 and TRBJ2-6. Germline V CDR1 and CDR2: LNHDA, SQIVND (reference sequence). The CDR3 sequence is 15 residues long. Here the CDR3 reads CASSIAGARANVLTF.